Following are 21 T cell receptor beta chains from one sample sequenced in a study of blood T cell repertoires in COVID-19. Clones were read by immunoSEQ multiplex PCR, and TCRdb kept only the in-frame ones, dropping some. The table has tens of thousands of clones, more than 70% seen once. The sample comprised peripheral blood. These receptors all come from a human donor with acute or convalescent COVID-19. The donor label of this sample is uncertain.

The chain links TRBV18 to TRBJ2-5, with D possibly TRBD2 on 7 matching bases. Trimming left V 2 bases short and J 1 base short, with 11 bases between. The CDR3 covers 15 residues. Germline loops: CDR1 KGHSH, CDR2 LQKENI. CDR3 coding DNA: TGTGCCAGCTCACCAGGGGGGGCCCGCCAAGAGACCCAGTACTTC. It is translated as CASSPGGARQETQYF.

This chain joins TRBV6-5 and TRBJ2-5; 14 bases map to TRBD2. V trimming: 4 bases; J trimming: 5 bases; junction bases outside the gene matches: 3. In germline, CDR1 is MNHEY, CDR2 SVGAGI. The CDR3 is 15 amino acids. In nucleotides, the CDR3 is TGTGCCAGCAGTTCCGGGACTAGCGGGGGTGAGACCCAGTACTTC. Its protein is CASSSGTSGGETQYF.

The gene calls are TRBV24-1 and TRBJ2-3, with 8 bases aligning to TRBD1. CDR1 and CDR2 (germline): KGHDR, SFDVKD. The CDR3 extends over 12 amino acids. Germline trimming cut 9 bases from V and 7 bases from J; bases unmatched to any gene: 5. CDR3 sequence (DNA): TGTGCCACCGCGGACAGGGCGTATACGCAGTATTTT. Its protein product is CATADRAYTQYF.

V and J are TRBV2 and TRBJ2-3, with D perhaps matching TRBD2 (7 bases). Germline V gene lookup returns CDR1 SNHLY and CDR2 FYNNEI. CDR3 length: 14 amino acids. V lost 6 bases and J 3 bases, leaving 13 bases between the germline ends. The CDR3 here is CASRAGGLTDTQYF. CDR3 DNA: TGTGCCAGCAGGGCCGGGGGGCTTACAGATACGCAGTATTTT.

The chain couples TRBV6-5 to TRBJ2-2; unclear D gene. The CDR3 runs 15 residues. The germline CDR1 and CDR2 sequences are MNHEY and SVGAGI. The V and J ends lost 7 bases and 3 bases respectively, with 15 bases between them. The CDR3 is CASTGQALDTGELFF. In DNA form, the CDR3 reads TGTGCCAGCACCGGCCAGGCCCTCGACACCGGGGAGCTGTTTTTT.

The chain combines TRBV7-2 with TRBJ2-5; D perhaps matches TRBD2 (6 bases). V lost 5 bases to trimming and J lost 1 base, with 11 bases between them. CDR1 is SGHTA, CDR2 FQGNSA, per germline. CDR3 length: 14 residues. The CDR3 nucleotides read TGTGCCAGCAGCCGCGGGGTCTCCCAAGAGACCCAGTACTTC. Its protein product is CASSRGVSQETQYF. The variable domain in full, with the rest retrieved from reference TRBV7-2 and TRBJ2-5, is GAGVSQSPSNKVTEKGKDVELRCDPISGHTALYWYRQSLGQGLEFLIYFQGNSAPDKSGLPSDRFSAERTGGSVSTLTIQRTQQEDSAVYLCASSRGVSQETQYFGPGTRLLVL.

This chain uses TRBV6-5 with TRBJ1-1; D gene unclear. The ends were cut back, 4 bases at V and 0 bases at J, with 12 bases in the middle. Germline assignment: CDR1 MNHEY and CDR2 SVGAGI. CDR3 length: 15 residues. CDR3 sequence (DNA): TGTGCCAGCAGTTGGAGACGGATCATGAACACTGAAGCTTTCTTT. Translation: CASSWRRIMNTEAFF.

The J gene is TRBJ2-3, the V gene TRBV30; 7 positions match TRBD2. The germline V gene has CDR1 GTSNPN and CDR2 SVGIG (reference sequence). With 1 base clipped from V and 0 bases from J, the junction kept 1 base outside the gene matches. The CDR3 has 14 residues. The CDR3, as DNA: TGTGCCTGGAGTGACGGGGGGAGCACAGATACGCAGTATTTT. As protein: CAWSDGGSTDTQYF.

V and J are TRBV5-1 and TRBJ2-7; D possibly corresponds to TRBD1 (6 bases). The germline V gene has CDR1 SGHRS and CDR2 YFSETQ. With 7 bases removed from V and 1 base from J, the gap between germline ends came to 18 bases. The length of the CDR3 is 15 residues. DNA for the CDR3: TGCGCCAGCCGGCAGGGGCAACAACTTTCCTACGAGCAGTACTTC. It encodes CASRQGQQLSYEQYF.

This chain connects TRBV11-2 to TRBJ2-2; D may be TRBD1 (6 bases). The CDR3 has 15 residues. V lost 2 bases and J lost 5, with 12 bases in between. Germline V lookup: CDR1 SGHAT, CDR2 FQNNGV. CDR3 residues: CASSLLNRATGELFF. For the CDR3, the DNA is TGTGCCAGCAGCTTATTAAACAGGGCAACCGGGGAGCTGTTTTTT. The full variable domain, in which reference TRBV11-2 and TRBJ2-2 provide the parts outside the CDR3, is EAGVAQSPRYKIIEKRQSVAFWCNPISGHATLYWYQQILGQGPKLLIQFQNNGVVDDSQLPKDRFSAERLKGVDSTLKIQPAKLEDSAVYLCASSLLNRATGELFFGEGSRLTVL.

The chain has TRBV11-2 and TRBJ2-5; D is undetermined. V was pared by 4 bases and J by 4 bases, with 4 bases between. Germline CDR1 and CDR2: SGHAT and FQNNGV. The length of the CDR3 is 11 residues. CDR3 DNA: TGTGCCAGCAGCTCGAGAGAGACCCAGTACTTC. Its protein product is CASSSRETQYF.

This clone was seen a handful of times. This rearrangement joins TRBV6-5 to TRBJ2-1; 7 nucleotides agree with TRBD1. The trim removed 6 bases at V and 10 bases at J, leaving 6 bases unmatched. Germline loops: CDR1 MNHEY, CDR2 SVGAGI. The CDR3 extends over 12 amino acids. The CDR3 DNA follows: TGTGCCAGCAGCGTAGACAGGGTCGAGCAGTTCTTC. Translated: CASSVDRVEQFF.

Only one count was recorded for this clone. This sequence joins TRBV19 and TRBJ1-6; 8 nucleotides line up with TRBD1. In germline, CDR1 is LNHDA, CDR2 SQIVND (reference sequence). After removal of 4 bases from V and 0 bases from J, the junction contained 5 bases not matched to a gene. The CDR3 contains 17 residues. The CDR3 region is CASSRRDRSSYNSPLHF. CDR3 nucleotide sequence: TGTGCCAGTAGTAGGCGGGACAGGAGCTCCTATAATTCACCCCTCCACTTT.

The gene calls are TRBV4-3 and TRBJ2-5; the D gene is possibly TRBD2 (5 bases). Trimming removed 0 bases at V and 5 bases at J, with 10 bases between. The CDR3 runs to 14 residues. The germline CDR1 and CDR2 sequences are LGHNA and YSLEER. CDR3 sequence (DNA): TGCGCCAGCAGCCAAGATCGGTTAGCGGAGACCCAGTACTTC. This translates into CASSQDRLAETQYF.

The rearrangement joins TRBV29-1 to TRBJ1-2, with 11 positions matching TRBD1. Germline V gives CDR1 SQVTM, CDR2 ANQGSEA. The ends lost 6 bases at V and 8 bases at J; junction bases unmatched: 8. The CDR3 loop spans 13 amino acids. The CDR3 sequence: CSVGDRGTQGYTF. DNA for the CDR3: TGCAGCGTCGGGGACAGGGGGACACAGGGCTACACCTTC.

The chain combines TRBV6-1 with TRBJ2-3; the D gene is possibly TRBD2 (5 bases). The germline V gene has CDR1 MNHNS and CDR2 SASEGT. Trimming pared 2 bases from V and 3 bases from J, leaving 21 bases between. The CDR3 covers 18 residues. This chain's CDR3 is CASSESPPIRRGTDTQYF. The CDR3 DNA reads TGTGCCAGCAGTGAATCCCCCCCTATTCGACGAGGGACAGATACGCAGTATTTT.

This chain's CDR3 is CATSDSGQGRETQYF. The CDR3 DNA sequence: TGTGCCACCAGTGATTCCGGACAGGGGAGAGAGACCCAGTACTTC. The chain uses TRBV24-1 and TRBJ2-5; 9 bases are a match to TRBD1. V shed 2 bases, J shed 4 bases, and the junction held 4 bases outside the gene matches. The CDR3 totals 15 residues. The germline gives CDR1 KGHDR, CDR2 SFDVKD.

The V call is TRBV4-3, the J call TRBJ1-2; tentatively, D is TRBD1 (6 bases). Per the germline V gene, CDR1 is LGHNA and CDR2 is YSLEER. The CDR3 contains 14 residues. The V end lost 1 base, the J end lost 8 bases, and 14 bases lay between the germline ends. The CDR3 spells CASSQVGRGNGYTF. CDR3 DNA: TGCGCCAGCAGCCAAGTGGGCAGGGGCAACGGCTACACCTTC.

The V gene is TRBV30, the J gene TRBJ2-7, with 7 bases that match TRBD2. This CDR3 region has 14 residues. CDR1 is GTSNPN and CDR2 is SVGIG in the germline V gene (reference sequence). Unmatched junction bases numbered 6, after V lost 4 bases and J lost 0 bases. The CDR3 DNA sequence: TGTGCCTGGAACCGCGGGGGATACTCCTACGAGCAGTACTTC. Translating it yields CAWNRGGYSYEQYF.

This clone was observed a single time. This chain's CDR3 is CASSPNPGETQYF. CDR3 coding DNA: TGTGCCAGCAGCCCGAACCCCGGAGAGACCCAGTACTTC. This chain connects TRBV9 to TRBJ2-5; D is unclear. Germline CDR1 reads SGDLS; CDR2 reads YYNGEE. The CDR3 is 13 residues long. The V gene lost 4 bases and the J gene lost 4 bases, with 11 bases spanning the gap.

The chain employs TRBV29-1 and TRBJ2-3; 7 bases match TRBD1. J lost 11 bases, V lost 4 bases, and 12 bases had no gene match. CDR3 length: 13 residues. CDR1 is SQVTM and CDR2 is ANQGSEA in the germline V gene. DNA of the CDR3: TGCAGCGTTGGGATTGGACAGGTCGGGCTGCAGTATTTT. This gives the protein CSVGIGQVGLQYF.